Listed below are T cell receptor beta chains from one sample, sequenced in a study of control samples from healthy donors and cancer patients. Method: immunoSEQ multiplex PCR; TCRdb's copy keeps in-frame clones and lacks some. The data show 95,000 to 120,000 clones, approximately 82% seen once. Sequencing was done on a sample of blood. All receptors come from a man aged 18 to 35 in good health. The CDR3 runs from the conserved cysteine through the conserved F or W. D genes are given only for firm matches. A clone size is listed for some rows: how often the clone was seen (once, few, many), or a class if it is expanded.

j_gene	d_gene	v_gene	len	abundance	CDR3nt	CDR3aa
TRBJ1-1	-	TRBV29-1	14	-	TGCAGCGTTGTTGTGCGAGGCCCGAACACTGAAGCTTTCTTT	CSVVVRGPNTEAFF
TRBJ1-3	-	TRBV20-1	11	-	TGCAGTGCCCCCGGGCAAAACACCATATATTTT	CSAPGQNTIYF
TRBJ1-2	-	TRBV4-1	15	-	TGCGCCAGCAGTCTAGGGGGGGGAGTGGACTATGGCTACACCTTC	CASSLGGGVDYGYTF
TRBJ1-2	-	TRBV5-6	15	-	TGTGCCAGCAGCTTCGGCCCGAACAACAACTATGGCTACACCTTC	CASSFGPNNNYGYTF
TRBJ2-1	-	TRBV6-6	14	-	TGTGCCAGCAGTAAGGACCGAGGGAACAGTGAGCAGTTCTTC	CASSKDRGNSEQFF
TRBJ1-2	-	TRBV6-5	14	-	TGTGCCAGCAGCCGAGATAGGGTAGGCTATGGCTACACCTTC	CASSRDRVGYGYTF
TRBJ2-7	-	TRBV6-5	14	-	TGTGCCAGCAGTCTACAAGGTACCTCCTACGAGCAGTACTTC	CASSLQGTSYEQYF
TRBJ1-4	-	TRBV5-1	13	-	TGCGCCAGCAGCGGTACTGTGGATGAAAAACTGTTTTTT	CASSGTVDEKLFF
TRBJ1-4	-	TRBV7-6	15	-	TGTGCCAGCAGCTTAGTTGGGGGGGCTGGGGAAAAACTGTTTTTT	CASSLVGGAGEKLFF
TRBJ1-2	-	TRBV19	14	-	TGTGCCAGTAGTATCGGGCAGCTTAACTATGGCTACACCTTC	CASSIGQLNYGYTF
TRBJ2-5	-	TRBV7-8	12	-	TGTGCCAGCAGCCCCAGCTGGGAGACCCAGTACTTC	CASSPSWETQYF
TRBJ1-1	-	TRBV15	16	-	TGTGCCACCAGCAGAGGATCGGACATGGCTAACACTGAAGCTTTCTTT	CATSRGSDMANTEAFF
TRBJ2-1	-	TRBV27	13	-	TGTGCCAGCCGATTTTTGGGAGACAATGAGCAGTTCTTC	CASRFLGDNEQFF
TRBJ2-1	-	TRBV12-3/TRBV12-4	13	-	TGTGCCAGCAGTTTTAGTCAACCGAATGAGCAGTTCTTC	CASSFSQPNEQFF
TRBJ2-5	TRBD2	TRBV5-1	15	-	TGCGCCAGCAAAACTAGCGGGGGGCCCGAAGGGACCCAGTACTTC	CASKTSGGPEGTQYF
TRBJ2-3	-	TRBV6-4	14	few	TGTGCCAGCTCGAGGCTAGGGGCGGCAGATACGCAGTATTTT	CASSRLGAADTQYF
TRBJ2-5	-	TRBV7-7	15	once	TGTGCCAGCAGCTTAGCTAACAGGGTCGGGGAGACCCAGTACTTC	CASSLANRVGETQYF
TRBJ1-5	-	TRBV19	13	-	TGTGCCAGTAGACCGACGGTTTCTCAGCCCCAGCATTTT	CASRPTVSQPQHF
TRBJ2-7	TRBD1	TRBV7-2	14	-	TGTGCCAGCAGCCCATACAGGGGCTCGTACGAGCAGTACTTC	CASSPYRGSYEQYF
TRBJ2-4	-	TRBV18	15	-	TGTGCCAGCTCAGCTACCGGACAAGGCAAAAACATTCAGTACTTC	CASSATGQGKNIQYF
TRBJ2-5	TRBD2	TRBV28	13	-	TGTGCCACCTCGACTAGCTCACAAGAGACCCAGTACTTC	CATSTSSQETQYF
TRBJ2-6	-	TRBV29-1	14	-	TGCAGCGTTCTACAGGCCTCTGAGGCCAACGTCCTGACTTTC	CSVLQASEANVLTF
TRBJ1-1	TRBD1	TRBV4-3	16	-	TGCGCCAGCAGCCAAGGAGCAGGGGGCATGAACACTGAAGCTTTCTTT	CASSQGAGGMNTEAFF
TRBJ2-3	TRBD1	TRBV19	15	-	TGTGCCAGTAGTATTAGGACAGGGTTCACAGATACGCAGTATTTT	CASSIRTGFTDTQYF
TRBJ1-4	-	TRBV6-6	13	-	TGTGCCAGCAGACCGGCCGACATAGAAAAGCTGTTTTTT	CASRPADIEKLFF
TRBJ1-2	TRBD1	TRBV4-1	15	-	TGCGCCAGCAGCCAGCCTCGGGACAGCTCTTATGGCTACACCTTC	CASSQPRDSSYGYTF
TRBJ2-1	-	TRBV18	14	-	TGTGCCAGCTCACCGCAGCAGGGAGACAATGAGCAGTTCTTC	CASSPQQGDNEQFF
TRBJ2-2	TRBD1	TRBV2	16	-	TGTGCCACCATGGAGGGGGACAGGGTAGTCTCCGAGGAGCTGTTTTTT	CATMEGDRVVSEELFF
TRBJ1-1	TRBD1	TRBV7-8	18	-	TGTGCCAGCAGCGCCCGCCGGGACAGGGGGCTGGGGCAGGCTGAAGCTTTCTTT	CASSARRDRGLGQAEAFF
TRBJ1-5	-	TRBV5-5	15	-	TGTGCCAGCAGTAATGGGGTAGGTAGCAATCAGCCCCAGCATTTT	CASSNGVGSNQPQHF
TRBJ1-4	TRBD1	TRBV3-1/TRBV3-2	11	-	TGTGCCAGCAGTAGACAGGGGAGCGTGTTTTTT	CASSRQGSVFF
TRBJ2-1	-	TRBV6-5	14	-	TGTGCCAGCATGTCGGCGGATTCCTACAATGAGCAGTTCTTC	CASMSADSYNEQFF
TRBJ2-7	-	TRBV4-2	12	once	TGTGCCAGCAGCCAACCAAGTGAGCGGCAGTACTTC	CASSQPSERQYF
TRBJ2-7	-	TRBV2	13	-	TGTGCCAGCACGTTCAGGAGCTCCTACGAGCAGTACTTC	CASTFRSSYEQYF
TRBJ1-1	-	TRBV19	13	-	TGTGCCAGTATTAAGGAAGGGGTAACTGAAGCTTTCTTT	CASIKEGVTEAFF
TRBJ1-6	-	TRBV6-5	11	-	TGTGCCAGCACCCCTAATGGACCCCTCCACTTT	CASTPNGPLHF
TRBJ2-3	-	TRBV27	13	-	TGTGCCAGCAGCTACCAGCGGAGTGGCACGCAGTATTTT	CASSYQRSGTQYF
TRBJ2-3	-	TRBV25-1	15	few	TGTGCCAGCAGTAGGAGGGGGGGAAGCACAGATACGCAGTATTTT	CASSRRGGSTDTQYF